One and the same sample provided the 19 T cell receptor beta chains below, sequenced in a study of brain metastases from non-small cell lung cancer. Only in-frame clones appear in the TCRdb table, and some are missing; sequencing was by immunoSEQ multiplex PCR. Altogether fewer than 9,500 clones are present, over 80% being singletons, with the ten largest covering over 3.5%. Source material: primary lung tumor tissue. Every receptor here comes from a donor at least 40 years old with non-small cell lung cancer.

This clone has only one observation. V and J are TRBV7-2 and TRBJ2-1; 15 bases match TRBD2. There are 18 residues in the CDR3. Germline trimming cut 1 base from V and 6 bases from J; bases unmatched to any gene: 7. Germline values: CDR1 SGHTA, CDR2 FQGNSA. Here the CDR3 reads CASSLVRTSGGASNEQFF. CDR3 bases: TGTGCCAGCAGCTTAGTAAGGACTAGCGGGGGGGCTTCCAATGAGCAGTTCTTC.

The chain employs TRBV9 and TRBJ2-2; D is perhaps TRBD2 (6 bases). The germline gives CDR1 SGDLS, CDR2 YYNGEE. V was shortened by 3 bases and J by 3 bases, with 12 bases between the two germline ends. The CDR3 has 15 residues. For the CDR3, the DNA is TGTGCCAGCAGCGCAATAAGCGGGTACACCGGGGAGCTGTTTTTT. Amino acid sequence: CASSAISGYTGELFF.

Worth noting for this clone: The junction does not match germline at one end; this may be a read error. The rearrangement links TRBV5-1 to TRBJ1-2, with D perhaps TRBD1 (5 bases). Germline CDR1 SGHRS, CDR2 YFSETQ. This CDR3 comprises 14 residues. The CDR3 DNA reads TGCGCCAGCAGCTTGGAGGGGTCCGGCTATGACTACACCTTC. Protein sequence: CASSLEGSGYDYTF.

The chain employs TRBV5-6 and TRBJ2-7, with D perhaps matching TRBD1 or TRBD2 (5 bases each). V lost 3 bases and J 2 bases, leaving 15 bases between the germline ends. Per the germline V gene, CDR1 is SGHDT and CDR2 is YYEEEE. This CDR3 is built from 15 residues. CDR3 amino acids: CASSSYLGTPYEQYF. CDR3 bases: TGTGCCAGCAGCTCCTACCTAGGGACCCCCTACGAGCAGTACTTC.

This clone was detected a few times. This sequence joins TRBV2 and TRBJ2-7; tentatively, D is TRBD1 (6 bases). The V end was cut by 0 bases, the J end by 5 bases, with 8 bases between. The CDR3 consists of 13 residues. Per the germline V gene, CDR1 is SNHLY and CDR2 is FYNNEI. CDR3 residues: CASSEAYRDEQYF. The CDR3, as DNA: TGTGCCAGCAGTGAAGCGTACAGGGACGAGCAGTACTTC.

V usage is TRBV6-5 and J usage is TRBJ1-5; 10 positions agree with TRBD1. The V gene's germline CDR1 is MNHEY and CDR2 SVGAGI. J was trimmed by 4 bases and V by 5 bases; bases with no gene match: 5. The CDR3 has 15 amino acids. The CDR3 sequence: CASSLDRGLNQPQHF. DNA of the CDR3: TGTGCCAGCAGTCTTGACAGGGGGCTAAATCAGCCCCAGCATTTT.

As regards this clone: One end of the junction varies from germline; a read error may be responsible. V usage is TRBV7-9 and J usage is TRBJ1-4; 7 positions agree with TRBD1. This CDR3 has 16 residues. Germline loops: CDR1 SEHNR, CDR2 FQNEAQ (reference sequence). The CDR3 nucleotides are TGTGCCAACAGCTTTCGGGACAGATCAACTAATGAAAAACTGTTTTTT. Translation: CANSFRDRSTNEKLFF.

The V and J genes are TRBV6-1 and TRBJ2-3; no firm D call. The germline gives CDR1 MNHNS, CDR2 SASEGT. CDR3 size: 15 residues. V lost 1 base, J lost 0 bases, and 8 bases lay in between. The CDR3: CASSEGYPSTDTQYF. Here the CDR3 DNA reads TGTGCCAGCAGTGAAGGATACCCTAGCACAGATACGCAGTATTTT.

As for this clone: Since a much larger clone is just one base distant, this may be a read error. The chain combines TRBV7-2 with TRBJ2-7; either TRBD1 or TRBD2 may supply D (5 bases each). CDR1 is SGHTA and CDR2 is FQGNSA in the germline V gene. Trimming pared 7 bases from V and 3 bases from J, leaving 16 bases between. The CDR3 extends over 14 amino acids. CDR3 sequence: CTSTLGGTGYEQYF. CDR3 coding DNA: TGTACCAGCACCCTCGGTGGGACCGGCTACGAGCAGTACTTC.

The rearrangement joins TRBV4-1 to TRBJ2-7, with D possibly TRBD1 on 5 matching bases. This CDR3 is built from 14 residues. Per germline, CDR1 MGHRA and CDR2 YSYEKL. V gave up 0 bases and J gave up 0 bases, with 6 bases separating them. DNA of the CDR3: TGCGCCAGCAGCCAAGACAGGGCCTCCTACGAGCAGTACTTC. Translated, it gives CASSQDRASYEQYF.

The chain links TRBV11-3 to TRBJ2-5; 15 bases are a match to TRBD2. CDR1 and CDR2 (germline): SGHNT, YENEEA. Trimming removed 5 bases from V and 0 bases from J; junction bases left unmatched: 4. The CDR3 totals 17 residues. The CDR3 coding sequence is TGTGCCAGCAGCCCCGGGACTAGCGGGGGGCACCAAGAGACCCAGTACTTC. Its protein product is CASSPGTSGGHQETQYF.

CDR3 residues: CASSLAPGGARHF. The DNA for the CDR3 is TGTGCCAGCAGTTTAGCCCCGGGGGGCGCGCGGCATTTT. The V gene is TRBV12-3 or TRBV12-4, the J gene TRBJ1-5; D may be TRBD1 (6 bases). Trimming shortened V by 0 bases and J by 15 bases, and 15 bases separated the two germline ends. This CDR3 region has 13 residues.

The chain joins TRBV2 to TRBJ2-7; TRBD2 matches 11 bases. Losses at the gene ends were 3 bases for V and 2 bases for J; bases not matched to a gene: 9. CDR1 and CDR2 from the germline V gene are SNHLY and FYNNEI. CDR3 size: 17 residues. The CDR3 DNA sequence: TGTGCCAGCAGTGACTTGTCGTATAGCGGGGGGGCCTACGAGCAGTACTTC. It yields the protein CASSDLSYSGGAYEQYF.

The chain is built from TRBV2 and TRBJ2-2; maybe TRBD2 (6 bases). Trimming removed 8 bases from V and 1 base from J, with 11 bases in between. CDR3 length equals 14 residues. CDR1 and CDR2 from the germline V gene are SNHLY and FYNNEI. CDR3 protein: CASRGGVNTGELFF. In nucleotides, the CDR3 is TGTGCCAGCCGCGGAGGGGTGAACACCGGGGAGCTGTTTTTT.

This clone was seen a single time. The chain couples TRBV25-1 to TRBJ1-2; TRBD1 aligns across 7 bases. The germline V gene encodes CDR1 MGHDK and CDR2 SYGVNS. The CDR3 is 13 amino acids. J gave up 6 bases and V 0 bases, and 1 base lay outside the gene matches. In nucleotides, the CDR3 is TGTGCCAGCAGTGAATACACAGGGGATGGCTACACCTTC. Its protein is CASSEYTGDGYTF.

Note on this clone: An end of the junction differs from the germline gene, which may be a read error. Other DNA sequences within the sample encode an identical CDR3. J is TRBJ2-7 and V is TRBV2; D call uncertain. Germline values: CDR1 SNHLY, CDR2 FYNNEI. The CDR3 contains 11 residues. The CDR3 DNA is TGTGCTAGCAGTCCGACCTACGAGCAGTACTTC. Its protein is CASSPTYEQYF.

This clone appeared a single time. This chain joins TRBV5-1 and TRBJ2-3, with D possibly called TRBD1 or TRBD2 (5 bases each). The CDR3 spans 15 residues. From germline, CDR1 is SGHRS and CDR2 YFSETQ. The germline V and J ends were trimmed by 1 base and 0 bases, with 9 bases remaining between them. The DNA of the CDR3 is TGCGCCAGCAGCTTGTACGGGGCCAGCACAGATACGCAGTATTTT. It is translated as CASSLYGASTDTQYF. The entire variable domain, with the rest obtained from reference TRBV5-1 and TRBJ2-3, is as follows: KAGVTQTPRYLIKTRGQQVTLSCSPISGHRSVSWYQQTPGQGLQFLFEYFSETQRNKGNFPGRFSGRQFSNSRSEMNVSTLELGDSALYLCASSLYGASTDTQYFGPGTRLTVL.

This clone was picked up one time. The chain couples TRBV15 to TRBJ1-4; TRBD1 matches at 7 bases. The CDR3 covers 14 residues. With 2 bases clipped from V and 7 bases from J, the junction kept 4 bases outside the gene matches. Per the germline V gene, CDR1 is LNHNV and CDR2 is YYDKDF (reference sequence). CDR3 bases: TGTGCCACCAGCAGAAGACAGGGAAGTGAAAAACTGTTTTTT. The encoded protein is CATSRRQGSEKLFF.

This chain links TRBV19 with TRBJ1-6, with D perhaps matching TRBD1 (6 bases). V was cut by 3 bases and J by 0 bases, with 12 bases left in between. The germline V gene encodes CDR1 LNHDA and CDR2 SQIVND (reference sequence). This CDR3 contains 17 residues. CDR3 nucleotides: TGTGCCAGTAGTATTTCAGGGGTACGCTCCTATAATTCACCCCTCCACTTT. Encoded protein: CASSISGVRSYNSPLHF.